This T cell receptor beta chain appears in the sequencing data of a study of T cells after yellow fever vaccination. Germline lookup yields CDR1 MGHRA and CDR2 YSYEKL. The CDR3 contains 16 residues. V gave up 6 bases and J gave up 2 bases; unmatched junction bases: 7. This clonotype was detected only a few times. TCRdb passed the 5' RACE reads through MiXCR, listing each CDR3 protein once. The table shows some 400,000 distinct CDR3 sequences, with roughly a sixth occurring only once. The sequenced sample was PBMCs, obtained before the yellow fever booster vaccination. The TCR comes from a man aged 18 to 29 who received the YFV17D yellow fever vaccine. The V and J genes are TRBV4-1 and TRBJ2-5; TRBD2 agrees at 12 bases. Written as DNA, the CDR3 is TGCGCCAGCAGGAGGACTAGCGGGAACTATCAAGAGACCCAGTACTTC. It codes for CASRRTSGNYQETQYF.